The sequence of this T cell receptor (beta chain) was determined in a study of OX40 agonist ivuxolimab in advanced cancers. In the study overall: Ivuxolimab was a fully human IgG2 agonistic monoclonal antibody targeting the costimulatory receptor OX40 (CD134). Of the approximately 54 patients in dose escalation, about 20 had hepatocellular carcinoma, some 15 had melanoma, 9 had renal cell carcinoma and 9 had head and neck cancer. The paper reports the monotherapy dose-escalation portion (N of about 47 patients) of the phase I ivuxolimab trial. Partial responses occurred in three dose-escalation patients, of whom one had hepatocellular carcinoma and two had cutaneous melanoma. In the dose-escalation cohort, roughly 80% of patients were male, and the mean age was roughly 60 years, with a range of about 20 to 79. Patients were allowed to have had prior anti-PD-1, anti-PD-L1 or anti-CTLA-4 therapy, and 40% of the dose-escalation patients had been treated with checkpoint inhibitors. Intravenous ivuxolimab was administered to patients every 2 weeks at six dose levels: 0.01, 0.1, 0.3, 1.5, 3 and 10 mg/kg. The point of sequencing TCRbeta in the periphery was to test whether ivuxolimab changed TCR sequence diversity and drove clonal T-cell expansion.

The trial excluded patients who had a history of autoimmune disease or were on systemic immunosuppression. Peripheral blood for TCR sequencing was drawn from every dose cohort at baseline, at cycle 4 day 1 and at cycle 7 day 1. The samples were drawn from a first-in-human, open-label, multicenter phase I dose-escalation trial of ivuxolimab. Adults with locally advanced or metastatic head and neck squamous cell, hepatocellular, melanoma or renal cell carcinoma were enrolled in the trial. Before TCR sequencing, CD4+ and CD8+ T cells were separately sorted from peripheral blood. Worth noting for this clone: Its antigen specificity is not known. No base-level quality is on record; no much larger clone is a single base apart.

Study-wide conclusions, independent of this receptor: In the 0.1-3.0 mg/kg groups, partial responders were among the patients with the lowest normalized peripheral clonal expansion, particularly in CD8+ T cells. Low levels of normalized T-cell clonal expansion were also shown by some nonresponding patients. The antigen specificity of the peripheral T cells that underwent clonal expansion was not determined. On average, CD8+ T cells showed more expanded clones than CD4+ T cells after ivuxolimab. At doses of 0.1 to 3.0 mg/kg, clonal expansion of both CD4+ and CD8+ blood T cells was observed from baseline to week 6.

V ends up 4 bases short and J 7 bases short, with an unmatched junction base count of 9. Taken from the germline V gene, the CDR1 and CDR2 loops are LGHNA and YSLEER. The CDR3 holds 15 amino acids from the cysteine to the phenylalanine. Only the CDR3 portion is preserved as DNA: 45 bases, with reading frame beginning at the first base. For sequencing of the TCRbeta CDR3 region, genomic DNA was extracted from the sorted cells. The immunoSEQ Assay was used for sequencing of TCRbeta CDR3 regions. Not all clones reach the TCRdb copy of this immuneACCESS table, which keeps in-frame sequences only. Checked studies attribute under half of the gap to unresolved V genes and leave the rest unexplained. The sample records several thousand clones, 70% to 75% of which are singletons. The ten largest clones capture more than 55% of the sample.

The rearranged chain carries TRBV4-3 and TRBJ2-1; the junction holds 8 bases that match TRBD2. This clonotype originated in an adult with an advanced solid tumor such as melanoma, head and neck, liver or kidney cancer. The sample was CD4+ or CD8+ T cells sorted from blood, taken in a trial of the OX40 agonist ivuxolimab. At the DNA level, the sequence is TGCGCCAGCAGCCTACGGGAGGGCATTGGGAATGAGCAGTTCTTC. Translation gives CASSLREGIGNEQFF.